Listed below are T cell receptor beta chains from one sample, sequenced in a study of regulatory T cells in long-lasting Graves disease. TCRdb ran MiXCR on the multiplex PCR reads and lists one entry per CDR3 protein. The sample carries approximately 400,000 distinct CDR3 sequences, roughly 12% recorded once. These same records also appear under a second study, on T cells in Graves' hyperthyroidism and ophthalmopathy.

Source: peripheral blood mononuclear cells (PBMCs), taken at new diagnosis, from a patient treated with antithyroid drugs. All receptors derive from a woman between 18 and 30 years old with Graves disease. The CDR3 runs from the conserved cysteine through the conserved F or W. D genes are given only for firm matches. The size entry is marked missing in some rows and otherwise reads once, few, many or a size class.

D	V	J	size	CDR3	DNA
NA	TRBV20-1	TRBJ2-1	once	CSARDQERDFNEQFF	TGCAGTGCTAGAGATCAGGAAAGGGACTTTAATGAGCAGTTCTTC
TRBD1	TRBV11-2	TRBJ2-5	many	CASSMTSDRGLQETQYF	TGTGCCAGCAGCATGACTTCGGACAGGGGACTGCAAGAGACCCAGTACTTC
NA	TRBV18	TRBJ1-2	NA	CASSPSDYGYTF	TGTGCCAGCTCACCATCTGACTATGGCTACACCTTC
TRBD1	TRBV20-1	TRBJ1-1	few	CSARDREVTEAFF	TGCAGTGCCCGAGACAGGGAGGTCACTGAAGCTTTCTTT
NA	TRBV6-1	TRBJ1-1	many	CASSTDTDGKNTEAFF	TGTGCCAGCAGCACCGATACGGACGGAAAAAACACTGAAGCTTTCTTT
NA	TRBV7-9	TRBJ2-3	many	CAGGRTDTQYF	TGTGCCGGGGGTCGAACAGATACGCAGTATTTT
NA	TRBV27	TRBJ1-5	few	CASSLGGWNNQPQHF	TGTGCCAGCAGTTTAGGGGGGTGGAACAATCAGCCCCAGCATTTT
TRBD2	TRBV6-2/TRBV6-3	TRBJ2-2	many	CASIPAGWGTGELFF	TGTGCCAGCATCCCAGCGGGATGGGGTACCGGGGAGCTGTTTTTT
NA	TRBV4-3	TRBJ2-1	many	CASSPGTGEHNEQFF	TGCGCCAGCAGCCCTGGAACAGGAGAGCACAATGAGCAGTTCTTC
TRBD1	TRBV6-5	TRBJ1-2	NA	CASSYSNRGDYGYTF	TGTGCCAGCAGTTACTCGAACAGGGGGGACTATGGCTACACCTTC
NA	TRBV2	TRBJ2-1	many	CASRTLGGEQFF	TGTGCCAGCAGGACACTAGGCGGTGAGCAGTTCTTC
NA	TRBV10-3	TRBJ1-4	few	CAIRDQDATNEKLFF	TGTGCCATCAGGGATCAAGATGCAACTAATGAAAAACTGTTTTTT
NA	TRBV20-1	TRBJ1-2	NA	CSNENWRGNVGYTF	TGCAGCAATGAAAATTGGAGAGGGAATGTTGGCTACACCTTC
NA	TRBV4-3	TRBJ2-5	few	CASGMKGRETQYF	TGCGCCAGCGGTATGAAGGGCCGGGAGACCCAGTACTTC
NA	TRBV6-2/TRBV6-3	TRBJ1-2	many	CASSYSGRGLNYGYTF	TGTGCCAGCAGTTACTCGGGGAGAGGGTTAAACTATGGCTACACCTTC
NA	TRBV18	TRBJ2-1	many	CASSPISNEQFF	TGTGCCAGCTCACCAATATCCAATGAGCAGTTCTTC
NA	TRBV20-1	TRBJ1-3	few	CSASWGSSGNTIYF	TGCAGTGCTAGTTGGGGGAGCTCTGGAAACACCATATATTTT
NA	TRBV18	TRBJ1-2	many	CASSPSGNYGYTF	TGTGCCAGCTCACCGTCAGGGAACTATGGCTACACCTTC
NA	TRBV20-1	TRBJ2-5	few	CSSRGPEETQYF	TGCAGTTCACGAGGACCTGAAGAGACCCAGTACTTC
NA	TRBV4-1	TRBJ1-5	few	CASSLFRSPANQPQHF	TGCGCCAGCAGCCTATTCAGGTCTCCGGCCAATCAGCCCCAGCATTTT
TRBD2	TRBV9	TRBJ2-2	many	CASSSGRGAGELFF	TGTGCCAGCAGCTCGGGCCGGGGGGCCGGGGAGCTGTTTTTT
TRBD2	TRBV27	TRBJ2-1	NA	CASSPSLFWGGYNEQFF	TGTGCCAGCAGCCCCTCCCTGTTCTGGGGGGGCTACAATGAGCAGTTCTTC
NA	TRBV11-2	TRBJ1-1	many	CASSFWGGSMNTEAFF	TGTGCCAGCAGCTTTTGGGGGGGCAGCATGAACACTGAAGCTTTCTTT
NA	TRBV2	TRBJ2-3	many	CASSGVGATDTQYF	TGTGCCAGCAGTGGAGTGGGGGCCACAGATACGCAGTATTTT
TRBD2	TRBV20-1	TRBJ2-1	many	CSARSQRGALSYNEQFF	TGCAGTGCTAGGTCCCAGCGGGGGGCCCTCTCCTACAATGAGCAGTTCTTC
TRBD2	TRBV28	TRBJ2-5	many	CASRPNGPLTSGTLPRRREAQYF	TGTGCCAGCAGACCCAACGGACCTCTCACTAGCGGGACCCTCCCCCGACGGCGGGAGGCCCAGTACTTC
NA	TRBV9	TRBJ2-3	few	CASSGGGRGYTQYF	TGTGCCAGCAGCGGGGGGGGGCGCGGTTATACGCAGTATTTT
TRBD1	TRBV7-6	TRBJ2-1	few	CASSLAAGGYNEQFF	TGTGCCAGCAGCTTAGCGGCAGGGGGCTACAATGAGCAGTTCTTC
NA	TRBV7-2	TRBJ1-1	many	CASSLDRENTEAFF	TGTGCCAGCAGCTTAGACAGGGAGAACACTGAAGCTTTCTTT
NA	TRBV12-3/TRBV12-4	TRBJ1-2	many	CASAPRGAQAYGNTF	TGTGCCAGCGCCCCCCGGGGGGCGCAGGCGTATGGCAACACCTTC
NA	TRBV19	TRBJ2-2	NA	CATSAGSVGELFF	TGTGCCACCTCGGCAGGGTCGGTCGGGGAGCTGTTTTTT
TRBD1	TRBV18	TRBJ2-2	NA	CASSPGQGRNTGELFF	TGTGCCAGCTCACCGGGACAGGGGCGAAACACCGGGGAGCTGTTTTTT
TRBD2	TRBV7-9	TRBJ2-2	many	CASSLANGRAKNTGELFF	TGTGCCAGCAGCTTAGCCAACGGGAGGGCCAAGAACACCGGGGAGCTGTTTTTT
NA	TRBV28	TRBJ2-3	few	CASSLLPGTPSTDTQYF	TGTGCCAGCAGTTTATTGCCGGGAACTCCTAGCACAGATACGCAGTATTTT
TRBD2	TRBV29-1	TRBJ2-3	few	CSVERLAGGQGIDTQYF	TGCAGCGTTGAGAGACTAGCGGGGGGGCAGGGTATAGATACGCAGTATTTT
TRBD2	TRBV12-3/TRBV12-4	TRBJ2-1	NA	CASSFSGGVDEQFF	TGTGCCAGCAGTTTTAGCGGGGGGGTGGATGAGCAGTTCTTC
NA	TRBV3-1	TRBJ1-1	many	CASSQRGAGTEAFF	TGTGCCAGCAGCCAAAGAGGGGCTGGCACTGAAGCTTTCTTT
TRBD2	TRBV7-2	TRBJ2-1	many	CASIRTSGTFNEQFF	TGTGCCAGCATCCGGACTAGCGGGACCTTCAATGAGCAGTTCTTC
NA	TRBV6-5	TRBJ2-3	many	CASSYSRGASTDTQYF	TGTGCCAGCAGTTACTCGAGGGGGGCTAGCACAGATACGCAGTATTTT